The clone carrying this TCR beta chain was counted once. The target antigen is unknown. With a far larger clone one base away, a read error is the likely cause. The CDR3 sequence is 16 residues long. V was clipped by 4 bases and J by 7 bases, with 20 bases between them. Germline CDR1 reads SGHRS; CDR2 reads YFSETQ. This sample is drawn from a study of shared clonotypes between healthy human individuals. Each unsorted PBMC replicate got 300 ng genomic DNA, some 30,000 genomes. Sequenced by immunoSEQ multiplex PCR; TCRdb stores in-frame clones only, minus some. In the table there are about 520,000 clones, 81% of which are singletons. Study results and caveats: A limitation of the genetic and exposure-history diversity represented arose from few donors.

The gene calls are TRBV5-1 and TRBJ1-4; no firm D call. The sample was PBMCs. The receptor was isolated from a woman in her thirties or forties in good health. Some clones in this sample may be carry-over from other donors' samples. The CDR3 is CASSTMGDPKVEKLFF. The CDR3 coding sequence is TGCGCCAGCAGCACCATGGGAGACCCCAAAGTTGAAAAACTGTTTTTT.